This TCR beta chain was recorded in a study of post-analysis software for immune sequencing data. Study summary: Recorded subtypes: relapsing-remitting, secondary progressive, progressive-relapsing; some patients unannotated.

With regard to this clonotype: Its antigen is not known.

Unique molecular identifiers were present in the TCR beta cDNA libraries. cDNA molecules numbering about 480,000 came from roughly 1 to 10 million T cells. One entry per CDR3 protein results from TCRdb running MiXCR on the PCR reads. The sample contains approximately 630,000 distinct CDR3 sequences, approximately 60% of which appear only once. The study's findings and limits: Controls had lower frequencies than patients of roughly five TRBV segments, which included TRBV5-6, TRBV5-1 and TRBV20-1.

CDR1 is DFQATT and CDR2 is SNEGSKA in the germline V gene (reference sequence). Trimming cost V 2 bases and J 5 bases; bases outside gene matches: 4. The CDR3 runs 14 residues. The clonotype was recovered from a girl under 10 years old with multiple sclerosis. Input material: blood. V gene TRBV20-1 combines with J gene TRBJ2-3; 10 bases match TRBD2. The CDR3 region is CSARLAGAGDTQYF. The CDR3 nucleotides are TGCAGTGCTAGACTAGCGGGAGCGGGAGATACGCAGTATTTT.